The 20 T cell receptor beta chains reported below all come from one sample, sequenced in a study of OX40 agonist ivuxolimab in advanced cancers. Clones were sequenced by immunoSEQ multiplex PCR, and TCRdb holds only the in-frame ones, with some missing. In the table there are roughly 48,000 clones, about 79% of which are singletons. The material sequenced was CD4+ or CD8+ T cells sorted from blood, taken in a trial of the OX40 agonist ivuxolimab. These receptors all come from an adult with an advanced solid tumor such as melanoma, head and neck, liver or kidney cancer.

V usage is TRBV6-5 and J usage is TRBJ1-5, with D unclear. Germline assignment: CDR1 MNHEY and CDR2 SVGAGI. CDR3 length: 14 amino acids. V gave up 3 bases and J gave up 0 bases, with 6 bases separating them. The CDR3 reads CASSYKVSNQPQHF. The CDR3 region has the DNA TGTGCCAGCAGTTATAAAGTTAGCAATCAGCCCCAGCATTTT.

This clone came up a few times. The genes are TRBV7-3 and TRBJ2-1, with 8 bases lining up with TRBD2. The CDR3 is 15 amino acids. The V gene end was trimmed by 2 bases and the J gene end by 8 bases; junction bases not matched to a gene: 8. Germline loops: CDR1 SGHTA, CDR2 FQGTGA. The CDR3 bases are TGTGCCAGCAGCTTACTTGGTAGCGGGGTGGATGAGCAGTTCTTC. It specifies CASSLLGSGVDEQFF.

The chain carries TRBV18 and TRBJ2-5; TRBD1 aligns across 9 bases. The V gene end was trimmed by 2 bases and the J gene end by 2 bases; junction bases not matched to a gene: 3. This CDR3 is 15 amino acids long. Germline lookup yields CDR1 KGHSH and CDR2 LQKENI. The CDR3, as DNA: TGTGCCAGCTCACCAGGGACAGGGAAACAAGAGACCCAGTACTTC. Translated: CASSPGTGKQETQYF.

There are a few counts of this clone. This chain joins TRBV7-2 and TRBJ2-3, with 9 nucleotides matching TRBD2. The CDR3 length is 16 residues. V lost 2 bases to trimming and J lost 4 bases; unmatched junction nucleotides: 7. The germline V gene has CDR1 SGHTA and CDR2 FQGNSA. The chain's CDR3 is CASSLTAGGEADTQYF. CDR3 coding DNA: TGTGCCAGCAGCTTAACAGCGGGGGGAGAGGCAGATACGCAGTATTTT.

This clone ranks as medium-sized. The chain joins TRBV6-5 to TRBJ2-1; D might be TRBD1 (6 bases). V was cut by 7 bases and J by 6 bases, with 16 bases left in between. The CDR3 length is 14 residues. Germline CDR1 is MNHEY and CDR2 is SVGAGI. CDR3 region: CASTETGTRNEQFF. The CDR3 DNA is TGTGCCAGCACCGAGACAGGAACCCGCAATGAGCAGTTCTTC.

The chain uses TRBV6-1 and TRBJ1-2; the match to TRBD1 covers 9 bases. This CDR3 has 12 amino acids. The ends lost 7 bases at V and 7 bases at J; junction bases unmatched: 4. The germline CDR1 and CDR2 sequences are MNHNS and SASEGT. CDR3 DNA sequence: TGTGCCAGCAAAACAGGGGGCGGTGGCTACACCTTC. Translated, it gives CASKTGGGGYTF.

V gene TRBV7-9 combines with J gene TRBJ2-4; maybe TRBD2 (5 bases). This CDR3 comprises 16 residues. Germline V lookup: CDR1 SEHNR, CDR2 FQNEAQ (reference sequence). V was cut by 1 base and J by 0 bases, with 10 bases left in between. The CDR3 reads CASSLDQRLAKNIQYF. The CDR3 DNA is TGTGCCAGCAGCTTAGATCAGCGGCTAGCCAAAAACATTCAGTACTTC.

This clone was counted between two and nine times. The chain uses TRBV7-2 and TRBJ2-1; D perhaps matches TRBD2 (5 bases). The V gene's germline CDR1 is SGHTA and CDR2 FQGNSA. Trimming pared 1 base from V and 8 bases from J, leaving 15 bases between. The CDR3 loop spans 15 amino acids. CDR3 in amino acids: CASSLGLSVRDEQFF. CDR3 bases: TGTGCCAGCAGCTTAGGACTCTCAGTGAGGGATGAGCAGTTCTTC.

The gene calls are TRBV2 and TRBJ2-1; no firm D call. There are 14 residues in the CDR3. V was clipped by 10 bases and J by 0 bases, with 13 bases between them. Germline V gene data show CDR1 as SNHLY and CDR2 as FYNNEI. The CDR3 spells CATPASSSYNEQFF. In DNA form, the CDR3 reads TGTGCCACCCCAGCTAGTAGCTCCTACAATGAGCAGTTCTTC.

The chain carries TRBV12-5 and TRBJ1-6; a weak D match, TRBD1 (6 bases). Per germline, CDR1 LGHNT and CDR2 FRNRAP. Trimming pared 2 bases from V and 8 bases from J, leaving 7 bases between. The CDR3 is made up of 13 amino acids. CDR3 DNA sequence: TGTGCTAGTGGTTTGAACAGGGATTCACCCCTCCACTTT. It is translated as CASGLNRDSPLHF. Based on the CDR3 plus reference TRBV12-5 and TRBJ1-6, the full variable domain is DARVTQTPRHKVTEMGQEVTMRCQPILGHNTVFWYRQTMMQGLELLAYFRNRAPLDDSGMPKDRFSAEMPDATLATLKIQPSEPRDSAVYFCASGLNRDSPLHFGNGTRLTVT.

The V gene is TRBV6-5, the J gene TRBJ2-7; D perhaps matches TRBD1 (6 bases). Germline V gives CDR1 MNHEY, CDR2 SVGAGI. The CDR3 consists of 14 residues. Trimming took off 7 bases at V and 0 bases at J, with 13 bases between the two ends. CDR3 nucleotide sequence: TGTGCCAGCATAAGACAGGCCGACTCCTACGAGCAGTACTTC. Encoded protein: CASIRQADSYEQYF.

The J gene is TRBJ1-5, the V gene TRBV19; perhaps TRBD1 as D (5 bases). The V gene lost 7 bases and the J gene lost 0 bases, with 16 bases spanning the gap. The CDR3 has 16 amino acids. Germline CDR1 is LNHDA and CDR2 is SQIVND (reference sequence). This chain's CDR3 is CASTWGGTYSNQPQHF. CDR3 coding DNA: TGTGCCAGTACCTGGGGGGGAACTTATAGCAATCAGCCCCAGCATTTT.

The V call is TRBV29-1, the J call TRBJ1-1; TRBD1 aligns across 7 bases. The CDR3 is 11 amino acids. Trimming took 5 bases from V and 7 from J; bases not matched to a gene: 4. CDR1 and CDR2 (germline): SQVTM, ANQGSEA. The CDR3 is CSVRQGDEAFF. CDR3 DNA sequence: TGCAGCGTTCGACAGGGCGATGAAGCTTTCTTT.

This rearrangement joins TRBV27 to TRBJ1-6; no clear D. Germline V gene lookup returns CDR1 MNHEY and CDR2 SMNVEV (reference sequence). The CDR3 spans 15 residues. With 3 bases removed from V and 7 bases from J, the gap between germline ends came to 13 bases. DNA of the CDR3: TGTGCCAGCAGTTTGGATCGGGTATACAATTCACCCCTCCACTTT. Its translation: CASSLDRVYNSPLHF.

V is TRBV9 and J is TRBJ2-5; 7 bases map to TRBD2. Losses at the gene ends were 0 bases for V and 0 bases for J; bases not matched to a gene: 5. The V gene's germline CDR1 is SGDLS and CDR2 YYNGEE. The length of the CDR3 is 16 residues. CDR3 coding DNA: TGTGCCAGCAGCGTAGGGGGCGGGGGATACCAAGAGACCCAGTACTTC. Translation: CASSVGGGGYQETQYF.

This clone was seen only once. This chain links TRBV7-2 with TRBJ2-5; 8 bases are shared with TRBD2. The DNA matches TRBJ2-7 better at its end, which makes the J call doubtful. In germline, CDR1 is SGHTA, CDR2 FQGNSA. There are 15 residues in the CDR3. The CDR3 coding sequence is TGTGCCAGCAGCTCGACTAGCGCAAGCTCCTACGAGCAGTACTTC. Translation: CASSSTSASSYEQYF.

In regard to this clone: The junction and the germline gene differ at one end; a read error may be behind it. The same CDR3 can be traced to other DNA sequences in this sample. V and J are TRBV5-1 and TRBJ2-7; 10 nucleotides line up with TRBD2. The CDR3 totals 16 residues. From germline, CDR1 is SGHRS and CDR2 YFSETQ. The CDR3: CASRDVLAGSSYEQYF. The DNA for the CDR3 is TGCGCCAGCAGAGACGTACTAGCGGGAAGCTCCTACGAGCAGTACTTT. Drawing the rest from reference TRBV5-1 and TRBJ2-7, the complete variable domain is KAGVTQTPRYLIKTRGQQVTLSCSPISGHRSVSWYQQTPGQGLQFLFEYFSETQRNKGNFPGRFSGRQFSNSRSEMNVSTLELGDSALYLCASRDVLAGSSYEQYFGPGTRLTVT.

The V gene is TRBV7-2, the J gene TRBJ2-1, with 9 nucleotides matching TRBD2. Per the germline V gene, CDR1 is SGHTA and CDR2 is FQGNSA. V lost 2 bases, J lost 10 bases, and 9 bases stayed unmatched. The CDR3 has 15 amino acids. CDR3 residues: CASSLRLAAGTEQFF. CDR3 sequence (DNA): TGTGCCAGCAGCTTACGACTAGCGGCGGGGACGGAGCAGTTCTTC.

This sequence joins TRBV11-2 and TRBJ2-5; TRBD1 is a possible D gene (5 bases). Germline lookup yields CDR1 SGHAT and CDR2 FQNNGV. CDR3 length: 13 residues. V was shortened by 5 bases and J by 4 bases, with 11 bases between the two germline ends. CDR3 nucleotides: TGTGCCAGCAGCAGGACATTACTAGAGACCCAGTACTTC. Its protein product is CASSRTLLETQYF.

This chain uses TRBV7-9 with TRBJ2-7; TRBD2 matches 10 bases. The CDR3 has 15 amino acids. Germline V gene data show CDR1 as SEHNR and CDR2 as FQNEAQ (reference sequence). V shed 5 bases and J 2 bases; nucleotides not matched to a gene: 6. As DNA, the CDR3 is TGTGCCAGCAGCCCTACACTAGCGGGAACCTACGAGCAGTACTTC. It is translated as CASSPTLAGTYEQYF.